This T cell receptor beta chain was observed in a study of human T cells and chemical hapten exposure. Study information: Mostly female, the patients presented with alopecia areata, totalis or universalis. Largely, small differences in pooled library volume made per-sample TCR yields vary.

CDR3 length: 15 amino acids. Trimming removed 6 bases at V and 0 bases at J, with 15 bases between. TCRdb re-called the RACE reads through MiXCR, storing one row per CDR3 protein. Among tens of thousands of distinct CDR3 sequences listed, 9.6% were seen once. Only a few counts were recorded for this clonotype. Antigen: not known. Time point: pre-sensitization, week 0. This sample's treatment: therapeutic diphenylcyclopropenone sensitization with weekly scalp DPC. Study conclusions and caveats: Each of the donors had alopecia, so their immune responses may not resemble those of healthy people.

The receptor comes from a woman in her thirties or forties with alopecia areata. Some clones in this sample may be carry-over from other donors' samples. The source was whole blood, collected in connection with sensitization to the hapten diphenylcyclopropenone (DPC). The genes are TRBV12-3 or TRBV12-4 and TRBJ2-7, with D maybe TRBD2 (6 bases). Written as DNA, the CDR3 is TGTGCCAGCAGCCTACGGGGGACCCTCTCCTACGAGCAGTACTTC. Encoded protein: CASSLRGTLSYEQYF.